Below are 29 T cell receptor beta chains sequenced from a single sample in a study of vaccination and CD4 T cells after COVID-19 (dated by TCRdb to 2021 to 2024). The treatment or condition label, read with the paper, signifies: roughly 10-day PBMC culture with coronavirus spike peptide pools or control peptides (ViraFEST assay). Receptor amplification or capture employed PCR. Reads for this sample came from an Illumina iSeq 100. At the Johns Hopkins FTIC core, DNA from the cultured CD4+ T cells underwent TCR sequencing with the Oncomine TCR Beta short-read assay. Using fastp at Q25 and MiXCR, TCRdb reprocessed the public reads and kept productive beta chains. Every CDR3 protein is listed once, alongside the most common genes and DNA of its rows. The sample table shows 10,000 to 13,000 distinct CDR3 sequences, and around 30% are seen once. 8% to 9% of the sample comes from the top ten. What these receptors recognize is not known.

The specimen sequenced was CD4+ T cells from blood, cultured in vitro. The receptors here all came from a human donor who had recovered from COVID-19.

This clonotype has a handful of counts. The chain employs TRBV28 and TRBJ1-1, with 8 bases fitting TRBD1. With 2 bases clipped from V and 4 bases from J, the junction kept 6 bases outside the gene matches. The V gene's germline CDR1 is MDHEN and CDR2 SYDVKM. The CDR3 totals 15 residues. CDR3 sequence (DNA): TGTGCCAGCAGTTTACGCCTTACAGGGGGCACTGAAGCTTTCTTT. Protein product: CASSLRLTGGTEAFF.

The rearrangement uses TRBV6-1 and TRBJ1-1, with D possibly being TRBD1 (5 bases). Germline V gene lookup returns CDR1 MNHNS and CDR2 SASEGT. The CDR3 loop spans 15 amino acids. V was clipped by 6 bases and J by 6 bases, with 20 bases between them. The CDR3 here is CASSQGGGGSAEAFF. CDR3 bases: TGTGCCAGCAGCCAAGGTGGGGGAGGGTCCGCTGAAGCTTTCTTT.

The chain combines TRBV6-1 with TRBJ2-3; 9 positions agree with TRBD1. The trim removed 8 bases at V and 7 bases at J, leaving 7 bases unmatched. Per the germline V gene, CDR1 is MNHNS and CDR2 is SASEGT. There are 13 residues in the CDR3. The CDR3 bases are TGTGCCAGCGGGGACAGGGCTAGGTATACGCAGTATTTT. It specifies CASGDRARYTQYF.

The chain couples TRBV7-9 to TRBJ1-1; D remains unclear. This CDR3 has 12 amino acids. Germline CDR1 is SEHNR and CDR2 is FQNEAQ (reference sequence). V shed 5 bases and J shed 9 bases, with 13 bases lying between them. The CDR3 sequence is CASSPSAQQAFF. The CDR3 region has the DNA TGTGCCAGCAGCCCCTCGGCCCAGCAAGCTTTCTTT.

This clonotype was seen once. CDR3 bases: TGTGCCAGTAGCGACAGGACCTACGAGCAGTACTTC. Its protein product is CASSDRTYEQYF. V is TRBV19 and J is TRBJ2-7, with D perhaps matching TRBD1 (6 bases). The germline V gene has CDR1 LNHDA and CDR2 SQIVND (reference sequence). The CDR3 is 12 residues long. V shed 6 bases and J shed 2 bases, with 8 bases lying between them.

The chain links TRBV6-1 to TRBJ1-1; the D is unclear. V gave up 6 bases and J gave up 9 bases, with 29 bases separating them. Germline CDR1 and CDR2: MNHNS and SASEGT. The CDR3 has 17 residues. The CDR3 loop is CASRLGGSVGPMGKAFF. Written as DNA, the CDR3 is TGTGCCAGCAGACTAGGAGGCTCTGTTGGTCCGATGGGGAAAGCTTTCTTT.

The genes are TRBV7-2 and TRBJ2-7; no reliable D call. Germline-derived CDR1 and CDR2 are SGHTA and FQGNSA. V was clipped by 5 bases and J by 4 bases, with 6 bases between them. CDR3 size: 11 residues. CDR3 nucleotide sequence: TGTGCCAGCAGCCCCGCGTACGAGCAGTACTTC. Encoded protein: CASSPAYEQYF.

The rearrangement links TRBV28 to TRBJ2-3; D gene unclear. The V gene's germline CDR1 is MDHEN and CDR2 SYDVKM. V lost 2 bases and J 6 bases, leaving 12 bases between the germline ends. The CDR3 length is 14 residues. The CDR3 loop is CASSLGSPRDTQYF. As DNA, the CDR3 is TGTGCCAGCAGTTTAGGGTCCCCGCGGGATACGCAGTATTTT.

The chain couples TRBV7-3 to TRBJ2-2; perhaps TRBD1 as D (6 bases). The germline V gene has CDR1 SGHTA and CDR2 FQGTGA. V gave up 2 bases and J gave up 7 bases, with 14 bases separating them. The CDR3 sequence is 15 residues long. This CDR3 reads CASSLSQGNVGELFF. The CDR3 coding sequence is TGTGCCAGCAGCTTATCACAGGGTAACGTCGGGGAGCTGTTTTTT.

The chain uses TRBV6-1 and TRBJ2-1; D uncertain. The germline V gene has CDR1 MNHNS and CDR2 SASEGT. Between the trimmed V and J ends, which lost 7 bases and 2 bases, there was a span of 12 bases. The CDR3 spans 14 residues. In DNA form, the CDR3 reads TGTGCCAGCACCCGCGGCACAGCCTACAATGAGCAGTTCTTC. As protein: CASTRGTAYNEQFF.

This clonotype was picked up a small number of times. The CDR3 sequence: CSALDTSGGAGYEQYF. CDR3 bases: TGCAGTGCTTTGGATACTAGCGGGGGGGCAGGGTACGAGCAGTACTTC. This chain links TRBV20-1 with TRBJ2-7; TRBD2 aligns across 13 bases. Germline V CDR1 and CDR2: DFQATT, SNEGSKA (reference sequence). The CDR3 contains 16 residues. Trimming took 5 bases from V and 4 from J; bases not matched to a gene: 11.

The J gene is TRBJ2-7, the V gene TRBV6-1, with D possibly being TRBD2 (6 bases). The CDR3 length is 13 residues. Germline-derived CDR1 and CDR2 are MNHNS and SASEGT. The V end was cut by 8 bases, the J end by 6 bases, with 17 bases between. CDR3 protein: CASARGGLVEQYF. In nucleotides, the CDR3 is TGTGCCAGCGCGCGGGGTGGGTTGGTCGAGCAGTACTTC.

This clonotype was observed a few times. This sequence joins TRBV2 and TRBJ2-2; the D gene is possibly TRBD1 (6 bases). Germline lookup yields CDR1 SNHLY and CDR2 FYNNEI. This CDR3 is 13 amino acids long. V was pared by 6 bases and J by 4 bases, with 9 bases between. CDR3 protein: CASSTGSTGELFF. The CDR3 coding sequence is TGTGCCAGCAGCACAGGGAGCACCGGGGAGCTGTTTTTT. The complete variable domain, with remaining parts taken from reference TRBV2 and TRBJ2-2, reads EPEVTQTPSHQVTQMGQEVILRCVPISNHLYFYWYRQILGQKVEFLVSFYNNEISEKSEIFDDQFSVERPDGSNFTLKIRSTKLEDSAMYFCASSTGSTGELFFGEGSRLTVL.

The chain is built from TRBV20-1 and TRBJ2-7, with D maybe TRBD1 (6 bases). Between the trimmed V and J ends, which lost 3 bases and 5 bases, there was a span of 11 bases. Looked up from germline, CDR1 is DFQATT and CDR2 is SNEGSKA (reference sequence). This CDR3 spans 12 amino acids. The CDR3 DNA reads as TGCAGTGCTAGGTTAACAGGGAACGAGCAGTACTTC. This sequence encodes CSARLTGNEQYF.

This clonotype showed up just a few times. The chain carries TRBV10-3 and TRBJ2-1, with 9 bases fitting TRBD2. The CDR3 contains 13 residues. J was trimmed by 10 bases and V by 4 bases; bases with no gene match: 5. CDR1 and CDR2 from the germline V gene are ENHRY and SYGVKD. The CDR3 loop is CAISGGLAREQFF. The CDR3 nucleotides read TGTGCCATCAGTGGTGGACTAGCGAGGGAGCAGTTCTTC.

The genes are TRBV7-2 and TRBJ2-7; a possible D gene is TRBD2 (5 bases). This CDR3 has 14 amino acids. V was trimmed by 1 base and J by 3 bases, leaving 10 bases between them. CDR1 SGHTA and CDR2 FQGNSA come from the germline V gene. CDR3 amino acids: CASSLERGIYEQYF. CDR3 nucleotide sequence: TGTGCCAGCAGCTTAGAGAGAGGGATCTACGAGCAGTACTTC.

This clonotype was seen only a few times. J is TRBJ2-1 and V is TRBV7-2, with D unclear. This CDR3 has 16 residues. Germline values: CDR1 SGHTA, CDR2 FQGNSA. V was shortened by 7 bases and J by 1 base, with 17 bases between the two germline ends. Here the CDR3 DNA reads TGTGCCAGCACCCAGGTCTTCGTAGGGTCCTACAATGAGCAGTTCTTC. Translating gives CASTQVFVGSYNEQFF.

CDR3 protein: CASSLVSGTGANVLTF. The CDR3 DNA is TGCGCCAGCAGCTTGGTATCGGGGACAGGGGCCAACGTCCTGACTTTC. This chain joins TRBV5-1 and TRBJ2-6; a possible D gene is TRBD1 (6 bases). The CDR3 is 16 amino acids. Between the trimmed V and J ends, which lost 0 bases and 4 bases, there was a span of 11 bases. In germline, CDR1 is SGHRS, CDR2 YFSETQ.

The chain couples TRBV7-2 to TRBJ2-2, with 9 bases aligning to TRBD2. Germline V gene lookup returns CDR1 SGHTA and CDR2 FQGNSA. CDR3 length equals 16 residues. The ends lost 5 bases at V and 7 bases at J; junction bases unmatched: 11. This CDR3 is CASSLGLAIKDGELFF. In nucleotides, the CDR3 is TGTGCCAGCAGCCTCGGACTAGCGATAAAGGACGGGGAGCTGTTTTTT.

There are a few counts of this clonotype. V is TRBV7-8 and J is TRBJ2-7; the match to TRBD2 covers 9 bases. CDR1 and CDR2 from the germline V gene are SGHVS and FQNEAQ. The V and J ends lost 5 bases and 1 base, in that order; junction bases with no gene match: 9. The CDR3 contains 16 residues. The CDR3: CASSLETSGLSYEQYF. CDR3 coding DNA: TGTGCCAGCAGCCTCGAAACTAGCGGGTTATCCTACGAGCAGTACTTC.

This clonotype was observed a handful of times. The chain's CDR3 is CASSSKGPGNTIYF. The CDR3 DNA reads TGTGCCAGCAGCAGTAAGGGGCCTGGAAACACCATATATTTT. This chain uses TRBV7-8 with TRBJ1-3; D is perhaps TRBD1 (5 bases). The CDR3 is made up of 14 amino acids. Germline V gene lookup returns CDR1 SGHVS and CDR2 FQNEAQ. Deletions cut 5 bases from V and 2 bases from J, with 10 bases between.

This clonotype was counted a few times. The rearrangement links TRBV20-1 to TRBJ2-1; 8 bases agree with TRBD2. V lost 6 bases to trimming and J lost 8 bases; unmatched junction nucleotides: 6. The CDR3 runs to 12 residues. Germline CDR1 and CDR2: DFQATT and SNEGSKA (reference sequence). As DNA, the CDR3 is TGCAGTGCATTACGGGAGGGCGATGAGCAGTTCTTC. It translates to CSALREGDEQFF.

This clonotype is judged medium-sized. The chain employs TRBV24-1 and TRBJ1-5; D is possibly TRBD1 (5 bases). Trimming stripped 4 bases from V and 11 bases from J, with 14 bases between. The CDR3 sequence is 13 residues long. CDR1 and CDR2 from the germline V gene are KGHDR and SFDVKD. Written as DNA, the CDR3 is TGTGCCACCAGTGACGGGACGCGGTCGGCCCAGCATTTT. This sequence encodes CATSDGTRSAQHF.

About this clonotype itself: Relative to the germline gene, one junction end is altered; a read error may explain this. The CDR3 region is CASSVSMNTGAFF. The CDR3 bases are TGTGCCAGCAGTGTTAGCATGAACACTGGAGCTTTCTTT. J is TRBJ1-1 and V is TRBV25-1; no clear D gene. CDR1 and CDR2 from the germline V gene are MGHDK and SYGVNS. This CDR3 spans 13 amino acids.

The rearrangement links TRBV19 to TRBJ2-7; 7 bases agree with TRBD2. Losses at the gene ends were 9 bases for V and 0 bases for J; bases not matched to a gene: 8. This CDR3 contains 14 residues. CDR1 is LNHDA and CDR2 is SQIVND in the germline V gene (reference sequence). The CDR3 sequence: CASFSGPHSYEQYF. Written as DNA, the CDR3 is TGTGCCAGCTTTAGCGGGCCTCACTCCTACGAGCAGTACTTC.

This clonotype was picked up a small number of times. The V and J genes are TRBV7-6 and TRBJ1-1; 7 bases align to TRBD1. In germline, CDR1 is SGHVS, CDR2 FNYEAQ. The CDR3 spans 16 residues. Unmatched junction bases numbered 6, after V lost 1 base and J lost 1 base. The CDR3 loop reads CASSLDPGTANTEAFF. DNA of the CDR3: TGTGCCAGCAGCTTAGACCCCGGGACAGCGAACACTGAAGCTTTCTTT.

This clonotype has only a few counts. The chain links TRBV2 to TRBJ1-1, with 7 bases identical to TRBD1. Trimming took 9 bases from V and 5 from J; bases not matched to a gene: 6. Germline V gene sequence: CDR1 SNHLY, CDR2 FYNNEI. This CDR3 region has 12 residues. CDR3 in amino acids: CARGDRVTEAFF. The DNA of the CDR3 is TGTGCCAGGGGAGACAGGGTGACTGAAGCTTTCTTT. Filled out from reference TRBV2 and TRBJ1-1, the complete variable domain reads EPEVTQTPSHQVTQMGQEVILRCVPISNHLYFYWYRQILGQKVEFLVSFYNNEISEKSEIFDDQFSVERPDGSNFTLKIRSTKLEDSAMYFCARGDRVTEAFFGQGTRLTVV.

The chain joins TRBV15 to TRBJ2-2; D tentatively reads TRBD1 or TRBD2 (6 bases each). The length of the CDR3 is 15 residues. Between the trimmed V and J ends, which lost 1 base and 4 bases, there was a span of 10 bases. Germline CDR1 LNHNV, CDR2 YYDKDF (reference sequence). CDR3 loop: CATSRGGAGTGELFF. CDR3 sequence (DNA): TGTGCCACCAGCAGAGGGGGGGCGGGCACCGGGGAGCTGTTTTTT.

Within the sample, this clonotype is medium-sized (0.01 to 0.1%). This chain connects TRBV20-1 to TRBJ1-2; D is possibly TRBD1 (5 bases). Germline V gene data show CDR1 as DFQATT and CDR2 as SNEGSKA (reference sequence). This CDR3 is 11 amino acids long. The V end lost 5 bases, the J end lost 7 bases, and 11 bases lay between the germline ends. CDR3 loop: CSAGGESGYTF. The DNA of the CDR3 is TGCAGTGCTGGGGGGGAAAGTGGCTACACCTTC.